Listed here is a single TCR beta chain. Trimming pared 2 bases from V and 6 bases from J, leaving 11 bases between. CDR1 SGHVS and CDR2 FNYEAQ come from the germline V gene. This CDR3 has 13 residues. Data came from immunoSEQ multiplex PCR; TCRdb stores just in-frame clones and leaves some out. Of tens of thousands of clones in the sample, just over 90% were seen once. This entry belongs to a study of control samples from healthy donors and cancer patients. The chain carries TRBV7-6 and TRBJ2-7; D ambiguous. Sequenced material: PBMCs. The sequence derives from a middle-aged man with lung cancer. CDR3: CASSLFSDGEQYF. The CDR3 bases are TGTGCCAGCAGCTTATTTTCCGATGGCGAGCAGTACTTC. Supplemented by reference TRBV7-6 and TRBJ2-7, the full variable domain reads GAGVSQSPRYKVTKRGQDVALRCDPISGHVSLYWYRQALGQGPEFLTYFNYEAQQDKSGLPNDRFSAERPEGSISTLTIQRTEQRDSAMYRCASSLFSDGEQYFGPGTRLTVT.